This TCR beta chain was captured by sequencing in a study of blood T cell repertoires in COVID-19. Across the whole study: The origin of the acute and convalescent COVID-19 samples was the United States, Italy and Spain.

With 5 bases removed from V and 1 base from J, the gap between germline ends came to 9 bases. The CDR3 consists of 14 residues. Germline lookup yields CDR1 MNHEY and CDR2 SMNVEV (reference sequence). The table came from immunoSEQ multiplex PCR; TCRdb's copy has only in-frame clones and leaves some out. The data show fewer than 350,000 clones, about 91% seen once. Enrolled during active infection, Seattle patients were then followed longitudinally. This sequence was found in a woman in her 30s with COVID-19, enrolled during active disease. This sequence joins TRBV27 and TRBJ2-1; no clear D gene. The sequenced material came from peripheral blood. Here the CDR3 DNA reads TGTGCCAGCAGTGCCGGGTATTCCTACAATGAGCAGTTCTTC. It translates to CASSAGYSYNEQFF.